The source of this TCR beta chain is a study of T cell changes during pregnancy in multiple sclerosis. Sequencing was performed with immunoSEQ multiplex PCR; in TCRdb, only in-frame clones are kept and a portion is missing. The sample holds 30,000 to 35,000 clones, 90% seen once. Germline CDR1 reads GTSNPN; CDR2 reads SVGIG (reference sequence). V was shortened by 1 base and J by 9 bases, with 7 bases between the two germline ends. The CDR3 covers 11 residues. Sequencing used CD8+ T cells from peripheral blood mononuclear cells, obtained before pregnancy. The V and J genes are TRBV30 and TRBJ2-1; a weak D match, TRBD2 (5 bases). This TCR was recovered from a female donor with multiple sclerosis, enrolled in a pregnancy study. The CDR3: CAWSGTLEQFF. Here the CDR3 DNA reads TGTGCCTGGAGTGGGACTCTTGAGCAGTTCTTC. Full variable domain (rest looked up from reference TRBV30 and TRBJ2-1): SQTIHQWPATLVQPVGSPLSLECTVEGTSNPNLYWYRQAAGRGLQLLFYSVGIGQISSEVPQNLSASRPQDRQFILSSKKLLLSDSGFYLCAWSGTLEQFFGPGTRLTVL.